Listed below are T cell receptor beta chains from one sample, sequenced in a study of patients and donors after allogeneic stem cell transplantation. TCRdb re-derived calls from the RT-PCR reads in MiXCR, one entry per CDR3 protein. Of 20,000 to 30,000 distinct CDR3 sequences listed, about 45% were seen once; the top ten hold 60% to 85%. Sequencing was done on a sample of blood, either unsorted or a sorted T cell fraction (not recorded which). Receptors originate from a human donor who was either an allogeneic HSCT recipient or a stem cell or donor lymphocyte infusion donor (not recorded which). It is not recorded whose cells these are; they may come from a transplant donor. CDR3s include the opening cysteine and the closing phenylalanine or tryptophan. Clone size is given for some rows only: seen once, a few or many times, or a class if the clone is expanded.

j_call v_call clone_size cdr3_aa
TRBJ1-4 TRBV4-1 NA CASSPPPGGEKLFF
TRBJ1-4 TRBV7-9 few CASSLGQGIDNEKLFF
TRBJ2-5 TRBV9 NA CASSVRSWETQYF
TRBJ2-3 TRBV5-1 NA CASRSSGGGTDTQYF
TRBJ1-5 TRBV12-3/TRBV12-4 NA CASSLDRLLQPQHF
TRBJ2-1 TRBV20-1 once CSARVATGYSSYNEQFF
TRBJ1-4 TRBV5-1 NA CASSLAQAWRNEKLFF
TRBJ1-4 TRBV5-6 NA CASSWRTVATNEKLFF
TRBJ1-5 TRBV28 NA CASSSGQSSNQPQHF
TRBJ2-7 TRBV10-3 few CAIAGGWYEQYF
TRBJ1-6 TRBV5-1 NA CASSTERRDSPLHF
TRBJ1-3 TRBV5-1 NA CASSSDRDRGGLGGNTIYF
TRBJ1-1 TRBV6-6 NA CASSSDRNTEAFF
TRBJ2-7 TRBV25-1 NA CASSDRTGTGAQQYF
TRBJ1-2 TRBV12-3/TRBV12-4 NA CASSPQSYGYTF
TRBJ2-2 TRBV4-1 NA CASSQARTVQTNTGELFF
TRBJ2-1 TRBV12-3/TRBV12-4 NA CASSIPLAGGYDEQFF
TRBJ2-5 TRBV9 NA CASSVPDSQETQYF
TRBJ1-3 TRBV9 NA CASSQGDHGNTIYF
TRBJ2-1 TRBV24-1 few CATSDRGNEQFF
TRBJ2-2 TRBV15 NA CATGGQGASGELFF
TRBJ1-3 TRBV12-3/TRBV12-4 NA CASNIRGTLGNTIYF
TRBJ2-7 TRBV27 few CASSSLDRAYEQYF
TRBJ2-1 TRBV4-1 NA CASSQDRGGAMDEQFF
TRBJ1-1 TRBV5-1 NA CASSPGKTPAWEAFF
TRBJ2-7 TRBV12-3/TRBV12-4 few CASSFRDRGYEQYF
TRBJ1-1 TRBV6-5 NA CASSYFPDKNTEAFF
TRBJ1-1 TRBV3-1 NA CASSPRGLNTEAFF
TRBJ2-3 TRBV29-1 few CSVEAGGLGDTQYF
TRBJ2-3 TRBV4-1 NA CASSQVDAGGPDTQYF
TRBJ2-1 TRBV12-3/TRBV12-4 NA CASSPLAGGYNEQFF
TRBJ1-3 TRBV20-1 NA CSASFQGAGNTIYF
TRBJ1-2 TRBV5-1 few CASSLVSRTYGYTF
TRBJ2-3 TRBV5-1 NA CASRGVATSTDTQYF
TRBJ2-1 TRBV15 NA CATSRAGNEQFF
TRBJ1-2 TRBV27 few CASSSYPGGHGYTF
TRBJ2-1 TRBV3-1 few CASSPTSGRGYNEQFF
TRBJ2-7 TRBV4-2 NA CASSQGGGADYEQYF
TRBJ2-2 TRBV5-1 NA CASGIRAPSGTGELFF
TRBJ1-5 TRBV4-1 NA CASSQADRGVQPQHF
TRBJ1-5 TRBV11-2 many CASSSDRGNQPQHF